This T cell receptor beta chain was identified during a study of blood T cell repertoires in COVID-19. The CDR3 totals 15 residues. Germline V lookup: CDR1 LNHDA, CDR2 SQIVND (reference sequence). V lost 6 bases and J lost 0, with 13 bases in between. Method: immunoSEQ multiplex PCR; TCRdb's copy keeps in-frame clones and lacks some. The sample has approximately 140,000 clones; about 80% are singletons. This TCR was sampled from a human donor in a cohort sampled during active COVID-19. The sample taken for sequencing was peripheral blood. The genes are TRBV19 and TRBJ2-3; D is unclear. The CDR3 coding sequence is TGTGCCAGTAGCCCAAGTGGGCCCAGCACAGATACGCAGTATTTT. This encodes CASSPSGPSTDTQYF.